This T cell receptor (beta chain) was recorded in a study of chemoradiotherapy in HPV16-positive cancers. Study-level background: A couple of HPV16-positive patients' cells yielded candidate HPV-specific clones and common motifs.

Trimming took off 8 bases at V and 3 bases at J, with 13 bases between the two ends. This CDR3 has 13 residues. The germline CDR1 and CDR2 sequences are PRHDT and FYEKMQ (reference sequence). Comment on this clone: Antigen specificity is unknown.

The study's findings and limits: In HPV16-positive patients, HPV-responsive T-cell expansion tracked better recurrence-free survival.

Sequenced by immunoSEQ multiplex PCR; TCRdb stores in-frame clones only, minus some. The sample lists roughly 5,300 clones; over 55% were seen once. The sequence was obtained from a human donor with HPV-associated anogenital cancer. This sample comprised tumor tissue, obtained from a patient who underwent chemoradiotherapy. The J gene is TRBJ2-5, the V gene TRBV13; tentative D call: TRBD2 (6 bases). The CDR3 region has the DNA TGTGCCAGCGGGGCGGGGCCGGAAGAGACCCAGTACTTC. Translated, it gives CASGAGPEETQYF.